Listed below are T cell receptor beta chains from one sample, sequenced in a study of blood T cell repertoires in COVID-19. Repertoires were generated with immunoSEQ multiplex PCR, while TCRdb's copy carries only in-frame clones and drops some. The data show 100,000 to 150,000 clones, around 90% seen once. The sample consisted of peripheral blood. These TCRs come from a man aged 50 or older with COVID-19, enrolled during active disease. The CDR3 runs from the conserved cysteine through the conserved F or W. D genes are given only for firm matches. Size is stated for part of the rows, as once, few or many counts, or as a class when the clone is expanded.

>NA|NA|TRBJ2-5|TRBV5-5
CASSLDSLTFPRETQYF
TGTGCCAGCAGCTTGGACTCACTAACCTTTCCGAGAGAGACCCAGTACTTC
>NA|NA|TRBJ1-1|TRBV7-3
CASSYQQNTEAFF
TGTGCCAGCAGCTACCAACAAAACACTGAAGCTTTCTTT
>NA|NA|TRBJ2-5|TRBV7-2
CASRRQQETQYF
TGTGCCAGCAGGCGACAGCAAGAGACCCAGTACTTC
>NA|NA|TRBJ1-5|TRBV15
CATSREQGGNQPQHF
TGTGCCACCAGCAGAGAACAGGGCGGCAATCAGCCCCAGCATTTT
>NA|TRBD1|TRBJ2-2|TRBV6-5
CASSLDRADTGELFF
TGTGCCAGCAGCCTGGACAGGGCGGATACCGGGGAGCTGTTTTTT
>NA|NA|TRBJ1-2|TRBV7-3
CASSLSGGYGYTF
TGTGCCAGCAGCTTAAGTGGGGGGTATGGCTACACCTTC
>once|TRBD1|TRBJ1-5|TRBV19
CASSVRGTGGNQPQHF
TGTGCCAGTAGTGTAAGAGGGACAGGGGGCAATCAGCCCCAGCATTTT
>NA|NA|TRBJ2-3|TRBV10-3
CAISETRGNVLVDTQYF
TGTGCCATCAGTGAGACTCGCGGGAACGTCTTAGTAGATACGCAGTATTTT
>NA|TRBD2|TRBJ2-3|TRBV7-2
CASSLGPGLVTDTQYF
TGTGCCAGCAGCCTAGGCCCCGGACTAGTAACAGATACGCAGTATTTT
>NA|TRBD2|TRBJ2-7|TRBV27
CASSYGSGSPYEQYF
TGTGCCAGCAGTTATGGCAGCGGGAGTCCCTACGAGCAGTACTTC
>NA|NA|TRBJ2-1|TRBV11-2
CASSLVAAGQFF
TGTGCCAGCAGCTTAGTAGCTGCGGGGCAGTTCTTC
>NA|TRBD2|TRBJ2-3|TRBV30
CAWSGLASTDTQYF
TGTGCCTGGAGTGGACTAGCTTCCACAGATACGCAGTATTTT
>NA|NA|TRBJ1-6|TRBV6-4
CASSDGQPRASPLHF
TGTGCCAGCAGTGACGGACAGCCACGGGCTTCACCCCTCCACTTT
>NA|TRBD1|TRBJ2-4|TRBV29-1
CSVQGTGQGKNIQYF
TGCAGCGTTCAAGGGACGGGACAGGGGAAAAACATTCAGTACTTC
>NA|NA|TRBJ1-2|TRBV19
CASSLPGVNYGYTF
TGTGCCAGTAGCCTCCCCGGGGTTAACTATGGCTACACCTTC
>NA|NA|TRBJ2-3|TRBV6-1
CASSENPQGKGTQYF
TGTGCCAGCAGTGAAAATCCTCAGGGGAAGGGTACGCAGTATTTT
>NA|TRBD2|TRBJ2-5|TRBV5-4
CASSPSGSREETQYF
TGTGCCAGCAGCCCTAGCGGGAGCCGCGAAGAGACCCAGTACTTC
>NA|NA|TRBJ2-1|TRBV2
CASSEEGLSYNEQFF
TGTGCCAGCAGTGAAGAAGGACTCAGTTACAATGAGCAGTTCTTC
>once|NA|TRBJ1-6|TRBV30
CAWSVWSGGRDSPLHF
TGTGCCTGGAGTGTATGGTCGGGGGGGCGGGATTCACCCCTCCACTTT
>NA|TRBD1|TRBJ1-2|TRBV5-1
CASNTGTGINYGYTF
TGCGCCAGCAACACCGGGACAGGGATTAACTATGGCTACACCTTC
>NA|TRBD1|TRBJ2-7|TRBV5-1
CASSRGTGGFYEQYF
TGCGCCAGCAGCCGCGGGACAGGGGGATTCTACGAGCAGTACTTC
>once|NA|TRBJ2-2|TRBV24-1
CATSDPSAGTNTGELFF
TGTGCCACCAGTGACCCCTCAGCGGGTACGAACACCGGGGAGCTGTTTTTT
>once|NA|TRBJ1-1|TRBV6-5
CASRYFSGRDTEAFF
TGTGCCAGCAGATATTTCTCTGGGAGGGACACTGAAGCTTTCTTT
>NA|NA|TRBJ1-2|TRBV6-2/TRBV6-3
CASSSPGRDPYGYTF
TGTGCCAGCAGTTCGCCCGGGAGAGACCCCTATGGCTACACCTTC
>NA|NA|TRBJ1-6|TRBV5-1
CASSRTISSYNSPLHF
TGCGCCAGCAGCCGGACAATTAGCTCCTATAATTCACCCCTCCACTTT
>NA|TRBD2|TRBJ2-1|TRBV29-1
CSVGRLAGTIEQFF
TGCAGCGTTGGTCGGCTAGCGGGGACCATTGAGCAGTTCTTC
>once|TRBD1|TRBJ2-1|TRBV14
CASSQDPWTGGYNEQFF
TGTGCCAGCAGCCAAGATCCTTGGACAGGGGGCTACAATGAGCAGTTCTTC
>NA|NA|TRBJ2-1|TRBV27
CASSPAGVDLTYNEQFF
TGTGCCAGCAGCCCGGCCGGGGTCGATCTTACCTACAATGAGCAGTTCTTC
>NA|TRBD2|TRBJ2-7|TRBV7-8
CASSSPSGAGLGTYEQYF
TGTGCCAGCAGCTCGCCGTCTGGAGCGGGATTAGGTACCTACGAGCAGTACTTC
>NA|TRBD2|TRBJ2-7|TRBV6-5
CASSYSISSGQDEQYF
TGTGCCAGCAGTTACTCGATCTCTAGCGGGCAGGACGAGCAGTACTTC
>NA|NA|TRBJ1-5|TRBV6-5
CASMGGQPQHF
TGTGCCAGCATGGGGGGTCAGCCCCAGCATTTT
>NA|TRBD1|TRBJ1-1|TRBV5-1
CASSVQGENTEAFF
TGCGCCAGCAGCGTACAGGGGGAGAACACTGAAGCTTTCTTT
>NA|NA|TRBJ1-1|TRBV4-1
CASSHQGTEAFF
TGCGCCAGCAGCCACCAGGGCACTGAAGCTTTCTTT
>NA|TRBD1|TRBJ1-1|TRBV28
CASSPRDRKNTEAFF
TGTGCCAGCAGTCCCCGGGACAGGAAAAACACTGAAGCTTTCTTT
>NA|NA|TRBJ2-3|TRBV19
CASSSYTDTQYF
TGTGCCAGTAGTTCCTACACAGATACGCAGTATTTT
>NA|NA|TRBJ1-3|TRBV7-8
CASSLALESSGNTIYF
TGTGCCAGCAGCTTAGCGCTCGAGAGCTCTGGAAACACCATATATTTT
>NA|TRBD1|TRBJ1-2|TRBV7-9
CASSLTGSIDGYTF
TGTGCCAGCAGCTTGACAGGGTCCATCGATGGCTACACCTTC
>NA|NA|TRBJ2-1|TRBV2
CASGSRSAGNEQFF
TGTGCCAGCGGGAGTCGGAGCGCCGGCAATGAGCAGTTCTTC
>NA|NA|TRBJ2-3|TRBV6-1
CASSEGLPTDTQYF
TGTGCCAGCAGTGAGGGACTGCCCACAGATACGCAGTATTTT
>NA|TRBD1|TRBJ2-5|TRBV7-6
CASSLGGGSQETQYF
TGTGCCAGCAGCTTAGGAGGGGGCTCCCAAGAGACCCAGTACTTC
>NA|TRBD1|TRBJ2-4|TRBV6-5
CASSYRQGENIQYF
TGTGCCAGCAGTTACAGACAGGGAGAAAACATTCAGTACTTC
>NA|NA|TRBJ1-3|TRBV3-1/TRBV3-2
CASSQVATSSGNTIYF
TGTGCCAGCAGCCAAGTTGCGACAAGCTCTGGAAACACCATATATTTT
>NA|NA|TRBJ1-3|TRBV15
CATSRDAVSGNTIYF
TGTGCCACCAGCAGAGATGCGGTATCGGGAAACACCATATATTTT
>NA|NA|TRBJ2-7|TRBV30
CAWSVGGAYEQYF
TGTGCCTGGAGTGTAGGAGGGGCCTACGAGCAGTACTTC
>NA|TRBD1|TRBJ1-6|TRBV18
CASSSLQGDNSPLHF
TGTGCCAGCTCATCTCTACAGGGGGATAATTCACCCCTCCACTTT
>NA|NA|TRBJ2-1|TRBV10-3
CAISEGGNEQFF
TGTGCCATCAGTGAGGGGGGGAATGAGCAGTTCTTC
>NA|NA|TRBJ1-4|TRBV6-1
CASSELLGGEATNEKLFF
TGTGCCAGCAGTGAGCTCCTAGGGGGAGAGGCAACTAATGAAAAACTGTTTTTT
>NA|NA|TRBJ2-7|TRBV28
CASSPPGYEQYF
TGTGCCAGCAGTCCTCCAGGGTACGAGCAGTACTTC
>NA|TRBD1|TRBJ1-1|TRBV28
CASSQGPGDRGVMAFF
TGTGCCAGCAGCCAAGGTCCCGGGGACAGGGGGGTTATGGCTTTCTTT
>NA|TRBD2|TRBJ2-1|TRBV5-1
CASSLAASGSYNEQFF
TGCGCCAGCAGCTTGGCCGCTAGCGGATCCTACAATGAGCAGTTCTTC
>NA|TRBD2|TRBJ2-1|TRBV11-3
CASSLLAGAYNEQFF
TGTGCCAGCAGCTTACTAGCGGGAGCCTACAATGAGCAGTTCTTC
>NA|TRBD1|TRBJ1-2|TRBV3-1/TRBV3-2
CASSHKGGRVGRGYTF
TGTGCCAGCAGCCATAAAGGGGGCAGGGTCGGACGTGGCTACACCTTC
>NA|TRBD1|TRBJ2-7|TRBV19
CASSTTTGGHEQYF
TGTGCCAGTAGTACAACGACAGGGGGCCACGAGCAGTACTTC
>NA|TRBD1|TRBJ1-5|TRBV19
CASSPGDRDQPQHF
TGTGCCAGTAGTCCCGGGGACAGAGATCAGCCCCAGCATTTT
>NA|NA|TRBJ2-3|TRBV20-1
CSAGGRHGTDTQYF
TGCAGTGCTGGTGGGAGGCACGGGACAGATACGCAGTATTTT
>NA|NA|TRBJ2-1|TRBV4-3
CASSQDRTTLGGEQFF
TGCGCCAGCAGCCAAGATCGGACTACCCTGGGAGGAGAGCAGTTCTTC